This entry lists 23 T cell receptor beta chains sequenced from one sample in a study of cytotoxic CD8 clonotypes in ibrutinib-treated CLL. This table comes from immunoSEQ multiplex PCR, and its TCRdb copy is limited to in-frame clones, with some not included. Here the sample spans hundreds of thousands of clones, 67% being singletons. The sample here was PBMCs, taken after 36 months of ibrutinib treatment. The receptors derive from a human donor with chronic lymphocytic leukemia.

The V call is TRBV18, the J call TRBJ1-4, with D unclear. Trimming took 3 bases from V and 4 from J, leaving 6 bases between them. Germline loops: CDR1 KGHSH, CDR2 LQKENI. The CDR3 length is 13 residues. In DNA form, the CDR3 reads TGTGCCAGCTCACCGGGGAATAATGAAAAACTGTTTTTT. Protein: CASSPGNNEKLFF.

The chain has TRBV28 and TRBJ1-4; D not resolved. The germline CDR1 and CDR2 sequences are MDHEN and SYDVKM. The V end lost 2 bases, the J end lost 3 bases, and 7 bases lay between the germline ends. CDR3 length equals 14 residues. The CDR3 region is CASSLVGPNEKLFF. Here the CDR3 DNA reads TGTGCCAGCAGTTTAGTCGGCCCTAATGAAAAACTGTTTTTT. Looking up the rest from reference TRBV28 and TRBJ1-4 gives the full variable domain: DVKVTQSSRYLVKRTGEKVFLECVQDMDHENMFWYRQDPGLGLRLIYFSYDVKMKEKGDIPEGYSVSREKKERFSLILESASTNQTSMYLCASSLVGPNEKLFFGSGTQLSVL.

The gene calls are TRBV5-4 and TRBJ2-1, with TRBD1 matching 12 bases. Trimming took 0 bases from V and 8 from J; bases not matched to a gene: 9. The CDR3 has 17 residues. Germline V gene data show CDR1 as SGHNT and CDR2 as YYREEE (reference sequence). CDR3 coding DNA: TGTGCCAGCAGCTTGGGGTTTGGGACAGGGGGCGGAGATGAGCAGTTCTTC. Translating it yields CASSLGFGTGGGDEQFF.

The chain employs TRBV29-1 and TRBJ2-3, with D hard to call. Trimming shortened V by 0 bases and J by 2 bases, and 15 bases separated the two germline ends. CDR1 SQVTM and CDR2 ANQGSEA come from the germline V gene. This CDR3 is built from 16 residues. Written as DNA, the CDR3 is TGCAGCGTTGAAGATTTCGGAGCTCTCTACACAGATACGCAGTATTTT. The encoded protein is CSVEDFGALYTDTQYF.

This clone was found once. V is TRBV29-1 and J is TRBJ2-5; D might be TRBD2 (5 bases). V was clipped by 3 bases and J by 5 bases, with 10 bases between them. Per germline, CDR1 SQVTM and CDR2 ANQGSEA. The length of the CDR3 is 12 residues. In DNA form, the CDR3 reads TGCAGCGTTGAGCGCCAGCGGGAGACCCAGTACTTC. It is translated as CSVERQRETQYF.

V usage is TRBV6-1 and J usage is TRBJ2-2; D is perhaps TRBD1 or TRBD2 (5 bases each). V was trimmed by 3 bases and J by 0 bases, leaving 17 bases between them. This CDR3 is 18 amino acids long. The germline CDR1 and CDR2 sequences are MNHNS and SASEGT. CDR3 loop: CASSEVTGRFANTGELFF. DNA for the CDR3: TGTGCCAGCAGTGAGGTTACGGGACGGTTCGCGAACACCGGGGAGCTGTTTTTT.

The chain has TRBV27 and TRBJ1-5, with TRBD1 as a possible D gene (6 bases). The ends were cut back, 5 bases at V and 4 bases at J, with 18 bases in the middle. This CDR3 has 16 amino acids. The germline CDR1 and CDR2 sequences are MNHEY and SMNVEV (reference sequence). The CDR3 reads CASSPSGTTSNQPQHF. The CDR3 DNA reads TGTGCCAGCAGTCCATCCGGGACAACGTCGAATCAGCCCCAGCATTTT.

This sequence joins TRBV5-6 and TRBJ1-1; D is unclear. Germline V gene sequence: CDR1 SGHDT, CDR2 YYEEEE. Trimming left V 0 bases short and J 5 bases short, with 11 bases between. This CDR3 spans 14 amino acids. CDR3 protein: CASSLGTLRTEAFF. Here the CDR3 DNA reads TGTGCCAGCAGCTTGGGGACCCTGAGGACTGAAGCTTTCTTT.

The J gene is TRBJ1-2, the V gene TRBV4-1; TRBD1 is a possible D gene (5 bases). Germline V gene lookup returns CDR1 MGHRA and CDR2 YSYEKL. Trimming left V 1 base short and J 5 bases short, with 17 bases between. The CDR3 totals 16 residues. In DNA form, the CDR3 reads TGCGCCAGCAGCCAAGTGGCAGGACGCCACAGGTATGGCTACACCTTC. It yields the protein CASSQVAGRHRYGYTF.

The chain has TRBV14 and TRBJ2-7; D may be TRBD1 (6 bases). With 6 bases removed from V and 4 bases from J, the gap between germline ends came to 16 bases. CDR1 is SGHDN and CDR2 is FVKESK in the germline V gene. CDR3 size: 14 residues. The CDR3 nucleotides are TGTGCCAGCAGACCCGGGGCAGGGGCTTACGAGCAGTACTTC. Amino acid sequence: CASRPGAGAYEQYF.

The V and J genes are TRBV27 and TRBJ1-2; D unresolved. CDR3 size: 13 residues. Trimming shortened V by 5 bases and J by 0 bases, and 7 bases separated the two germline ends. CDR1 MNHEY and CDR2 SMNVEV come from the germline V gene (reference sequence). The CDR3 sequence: CASSRGSNYGYTF. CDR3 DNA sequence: TGTGCCAGCAGTCGGGGTTCTAACTATGGCTACACCTTC.

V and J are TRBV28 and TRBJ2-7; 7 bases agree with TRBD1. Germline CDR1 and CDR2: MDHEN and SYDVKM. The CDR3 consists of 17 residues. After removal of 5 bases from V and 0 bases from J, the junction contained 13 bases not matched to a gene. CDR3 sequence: CASSNRDSLLRSYEQYF. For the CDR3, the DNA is TGTGCCAGCAGTAACCGGGACAGCCTTCTACGCTCCTACGAGCAGTACTTC.

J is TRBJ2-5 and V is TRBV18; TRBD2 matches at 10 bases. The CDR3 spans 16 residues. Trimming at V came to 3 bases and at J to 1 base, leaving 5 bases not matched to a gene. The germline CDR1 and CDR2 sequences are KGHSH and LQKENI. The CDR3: CASSPIWTSGQETQYF. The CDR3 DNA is TGTGCCAGCTCACCGATCTGGACTAGCGGCCAAGAGACCCAGTACTTC.

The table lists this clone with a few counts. CDR3 sequence: CASSLRQAQYF. The CDR3 bases are TGTGCCAGCAGTTTACGACAGGCTCAGTACTTC. J is TRBJ2-7 and V is TRBV28, with a possible D match to TRBD1 (6 bases). The V gene's germline CDR1 is MDHEN and CDR2 SYDVKM. The CDR3 has 11 amino acids. Deletions cut 2 bases from V and 10 bases from J, with 9 bases between.

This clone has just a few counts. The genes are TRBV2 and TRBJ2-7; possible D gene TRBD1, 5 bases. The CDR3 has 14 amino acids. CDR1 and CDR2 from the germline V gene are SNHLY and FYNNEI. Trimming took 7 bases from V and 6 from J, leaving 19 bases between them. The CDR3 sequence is CASKSHVRAAEQYF. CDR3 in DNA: TGTGCCAGCAAAAGTCATGTCAGGGCGGCCGAGCAGTACTTC. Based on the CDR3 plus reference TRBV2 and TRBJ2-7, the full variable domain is EPEVTQTPSHQVTQMGQEVILRCVPISNHLYFYWYRQILGQKVEFLVSFYNNEISEKSEIFDDQFSVERPDGSNFTLKIRSTKLEDSAMYFCASKSHVRAAEQYFGPGTRLTVT.

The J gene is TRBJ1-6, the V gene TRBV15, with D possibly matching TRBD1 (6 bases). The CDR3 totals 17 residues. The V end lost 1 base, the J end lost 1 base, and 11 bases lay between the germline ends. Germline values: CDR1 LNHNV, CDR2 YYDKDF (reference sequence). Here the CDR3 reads CATSRVARGSYNSPLHF. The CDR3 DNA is TGTGCCACCAGCAGAGTCGCCAGGGGTTCCTATAATTCACCCCTCCACTTT.

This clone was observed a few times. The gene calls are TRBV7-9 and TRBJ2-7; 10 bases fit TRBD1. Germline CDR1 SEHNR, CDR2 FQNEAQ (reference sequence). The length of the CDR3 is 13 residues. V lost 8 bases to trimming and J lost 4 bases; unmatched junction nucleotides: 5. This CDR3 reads CASSWDRGYEQYF. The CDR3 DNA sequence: TGTGCCAGCTCCTGGGACAGGGGATACGAGCAGTACTTC.

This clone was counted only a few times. The DNA of the CDR3 is TGTGCCAGCAGCTTAGGGTGGGGACAGGGACGGTACGAGCAGTACTTC. Translated, it gives CASSLGWGQGRYEQYF. The chain joins TRBV13 to TRBJ2-7; 9 bases line up with TRBD1. CDR1 is PRHDT and CDR2 is FYEKMQ in the germline V gene (reference sequence). V shed 0 bases and J 4 bases; nucleotides not matched to a gene: 7. CDR3 length equals 16 residues.

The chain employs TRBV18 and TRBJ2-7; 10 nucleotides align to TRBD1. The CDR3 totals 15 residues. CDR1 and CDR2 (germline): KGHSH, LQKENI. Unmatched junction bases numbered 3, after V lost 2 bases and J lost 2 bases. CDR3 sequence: CASSPGTGVTYEQYF. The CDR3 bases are TGTGCCAGCTCACCAGGGACAGGGGTAACCTACGAGCAGTACTTC.

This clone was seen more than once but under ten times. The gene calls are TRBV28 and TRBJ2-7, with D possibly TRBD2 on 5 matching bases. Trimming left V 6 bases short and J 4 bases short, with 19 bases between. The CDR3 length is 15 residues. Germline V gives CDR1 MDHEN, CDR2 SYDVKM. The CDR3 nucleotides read TGTGCCAGCAGACCACAAGGAGCGGCGATATACGAGCAGTACTTC. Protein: CASRPQGAAIYEQYF. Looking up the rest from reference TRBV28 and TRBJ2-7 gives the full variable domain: DVKVTQSSRYLVKRTGEKVFLECVQDMDHENMFWYRQDPGLGLRLIYFSYDVKMKEKGDIPEGYSVSREKKERFSLILESASTNQTSMYLCASRPQGAAIYEQYFGPGTRLTVT.

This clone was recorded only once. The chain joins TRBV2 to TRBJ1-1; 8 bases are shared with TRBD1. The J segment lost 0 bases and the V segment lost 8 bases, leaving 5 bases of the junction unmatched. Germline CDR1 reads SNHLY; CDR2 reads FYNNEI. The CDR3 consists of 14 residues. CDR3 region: CASYRTGMNTEAFF. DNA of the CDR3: TGTGCCAGCTACAGGACAGGGATGAACACTGAAGCTTTCTTT.

CDR3: CASSLVWSANRSYEQYF. The CDR3 DNA is TGTGCCAGCAGCTTGGTTTGGAGTGCAAACCGGAGCTACGAGCAGTACTTC. The rearrangement uses TRBV5-6 and TRBJ2-7, with D hard to call. Germline V lookup: CDR1 SGHDT, CDR2 YYEEEE. The CDR3 is made up of 17 amino acids. V was shortened by 0 bases and J by 3 bases, with 19 bases between the two germline ends.

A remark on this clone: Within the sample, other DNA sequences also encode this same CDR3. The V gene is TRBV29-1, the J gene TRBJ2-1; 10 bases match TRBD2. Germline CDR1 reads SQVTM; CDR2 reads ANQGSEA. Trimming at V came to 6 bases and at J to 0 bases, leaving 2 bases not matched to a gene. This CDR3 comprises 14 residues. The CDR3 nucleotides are TGCAGCGTGGTAGCGGGAGGCTCCTACAATGAGCAGTTCTTC. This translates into CSVVAGGSYNEQFF.